This T cell receptor beta chain emerged from a study of patients and donors after allogeneic stem cell transplantation. TCRdb re-called the RT-PCR reads through MiXCR, storing one row per CDR3 protein. The sample lists around 200,000 distinct CDR3 sequences, 35% to 45% occurring once. Germline loops: CDR1 MNHEY, CDR2 SVGEGT. The CDR3 runs 18 residues. V lost 2 bases and J lost 4, with 23 bases in between. The sequenced sample was blood, either unsorted or a sorted T cell fraction (not recorded which). This receptor was taken from a human donor who was either an allogeneic HSCT recipient or a stem cell or donor lymphocyte infusion donor (not recorded which). It is not recorded whose cells these are; they may come from a transplant donor. V gene TRBV6-2 or TRBV6-3 combines with J gene TRBJ2-5, with D possibly being TRBD2 (7 bases). The CDR3 DNA follows: TGTGCCAGCAGTTACCGTACGGGGGGCTCGGAGGTTCGAGAGACCCAGTACTTC. This translates into CASSYRTGGSEVRETQYF.